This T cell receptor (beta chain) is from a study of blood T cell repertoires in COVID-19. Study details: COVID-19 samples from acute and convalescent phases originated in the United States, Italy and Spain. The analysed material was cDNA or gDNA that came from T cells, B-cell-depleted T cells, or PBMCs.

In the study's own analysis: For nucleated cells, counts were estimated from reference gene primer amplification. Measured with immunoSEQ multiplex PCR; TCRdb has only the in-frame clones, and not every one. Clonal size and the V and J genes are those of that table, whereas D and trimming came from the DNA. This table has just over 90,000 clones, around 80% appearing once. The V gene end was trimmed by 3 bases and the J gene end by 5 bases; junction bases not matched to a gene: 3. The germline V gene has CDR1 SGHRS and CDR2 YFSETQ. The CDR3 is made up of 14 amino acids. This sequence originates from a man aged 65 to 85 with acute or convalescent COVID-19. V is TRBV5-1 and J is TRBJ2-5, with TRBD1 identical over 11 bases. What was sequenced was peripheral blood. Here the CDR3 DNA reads TGCGCCAGCAGCTGGACAGGGGGCGATGAGACCCAGTACTTC. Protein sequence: CASSWTGGDETQYF.